One sample yielded the 30 T cell receptor beta chains listed below, sequenced in a study of OX40 agonist ivuxolimab in advanced cancers. Method: immunoSEQ multiplex PCR; TCRdb's copy keeps in-frame clones and lacks some. The sample shows tens of thousands of clones, roughly nine tenths of them seen only once. The starting material was CD4+ or CD8+ T cells sorted from blood, obtained in a trial of the OX40 agonist ivuxolimab. These receptors originate from an adult with an advanced solid tumor such as melanoma, head and neck, liver or kidney cancer.

The chain couples TRBV9 to TRBJ2-7, with D possibly being TRBD1 (6 bases). CDR1 is SGDLS, CDR2 YYNGEE, per germline. V was clipped by 7 bases and J by 6 bases, with 11 bases between them. The CDR3 length is 11 residues. The CDR3 coding sequence is TGTGCCAGCGCGACAGGAAGCGAGCAGTACTTC. Amino acid sequence: CASATGSEQYF.

The chain recombines TRBV7-6 with TRBJ2-3; TRBD1 agrees at 9 bases. V shed 4 bases, J shed 1 base, and the junction held 15 bases outside the gene matches. The CDR3 is 19 residues long. Germline V CDR1 and CDR2: SGHVS, FNYEAQ. The chain's CDR3 is CASSSGRISTGGGTDTQYF. CDR3 DNA sequence: TGTGCCAGCAGCTCGGGCCGCATAAGTACAGGGGGCGGCACAGATACGCAGTATTTT.

J is TRBJ2-3 and V is TRBV6-5; perhaps D is TRBD1 or TRBD2 (5 bases each). Germline V gene sequence: CDR1 MNHEY, CDR2 SVGAGI. V gave up 7 bases and J gave up 1 base, with 12 bases separating them. The CDR3 consists of 14 residues. The chain's CDR3 is CASTGAPRTDTQYF. The CDR3 nucleotides read TGTGCCAGCACCGGGGCCCCTCGCACAGATACGCAGTATTTT.

The table lists this clone with a count of one. The chain has TRBV27 and TRBJ2-1, with 9 bases fitting TRBD2. V was clipped by 0 bases and J by 0 bases; unmatched bases: 15. Germline assignment: CDR1 MNHEY and CDR2 SMNVEV (reference sequence). The CDR3 has 21 residues. The CDR3 is CASSLSTTPLAGPGSYNEQFF. DNA for the CDR3: TGTGCCAGCAGTTTATCAACGACTCCACTAGCGGGCCCCGGCTCCTACAATGAGCAGTTCTTC.

This sequence joins TRBV27 and TRBJ1-1; weak D call: TRBD1 (6 bases). V lost 4 bases, J lost 4 bases, and 10 bases lay in between. Germline V gene lookup returns CDR1 MNHEY and CDR2 SMNVEV (reference sequence). CDR3 length equals 13 residues. The CDR3 coding sequence is TGTGCCAGCAGTTGGGCAGGGGCCACTGAAGCTTTCTTT. Translated: CASSWAGATEAFF.

The rearrangement links TRBV9 to TRBJ2-7; D might be TRBD1 (7 bases). The V end lost 4 bases, the J end lost 0 bases, and 11 bases lay between the germline ends. This CDR3 contains 14 residues. Germline lookup yields CDR1 SGDLS and CDR2 YYNGEE. The DNA of the CDR3 is TGTGCCAGCAGCACGGGGGACAGCTCCTACGAGCAGTACTTC. Protein: CASSTGDSSYEQYF.

This clone has at least ten counts. The J gene is TRBJ2-7, the V gene TRBV11-2; D possibly corresponds to TRBD2 (5 bases). Germline CDR1 SGHAT, CDR2 FQNNGV. The CDR3 has 12 amino acids. The V gene lost 7 bases and the J gene lost 7 bases, with 14 bases spanning the gap. CDR3 nucleotides: TGTGCCAGCACGGAAGCGGCGGGTGAGCAGTACTTC. It codes for CASTEAAGEQYF.

The chain uses TRBV5-1 and TRBJ2-4; 12 bases fit TRBD1. The germline CDR1 and CDR2 sequences are SGHRS and YFSETQ. CDR3 length equals 22 residues. Losses at the gene ends were 4 bases for V and 1 base for J; bases not matched to a gene: 21. The CDR3 bases are TGCGCCAGCAGCGCCCTGACGCCGGGACAGGGGGCGCCGGTTCTTGCCAAAAACATTCAGTACTTC. Translated: CASSALTPGQGAPVLAKNIQYF.

V usage is TRBV6-6 and J usage is TRBJ1-3, with D perhaps TRBD1 (5 bases). The CDR3 is 11 residues long. Germline-derived CDR1 and CDR2 are MNHNY and SVGAGI (reference sequence). Deletions cut 7 bases from V and 8 bases from J, with 9 bases between. Written as DNA, the CDR3 is TGTGCCAGCAAGTGGGGGGACACCATATATTTT. It encodes CASKWGDTIYF.

Only one count was recorded for this clone. The chain links TRBV7-2 to TRBJ2-3; no clear D. This CDR3 is built from 14 residues. Between the trimmed V and J ends, which lost 0 bases and 4 bases, there was a span of 8 bases. CDR1 and CDR2 from the germline V gene are SGHTA and FQGNSA. CDR3 residues: CASSLALGADTQYF. DNA for the CDR3: TGTGCCAGCAGCTTAGCGCTGGGCGCAGATACGCAGTATTTT. The full variable domain, completed using reference TRBV7-2 and TRBJ2-3, is GAGVSQSPSNKVTEKGKDVELRCDPISGHTALYWYRQSLGQGLEFLIYFQGNSAPDKSGLPSDRFSAERTGGSVSTLTIQRTQQEDSAVYLCASSLALGADTQYFGPGTRLTVL.

This sequence joins TRBV29-1 and TRBJ2-4, with TRBD1 matching 10 bases. The V segment lost 3 bases and the J segment 7 bases; nucleotides outside the gene matches: 12. This CDR3 region has 16 residues. The germline V gene encodes CDR1 SQVTM and CDR2 ANQGSEA. CDR3: CSVDVAGTGVGNIQYF. The CDR3 DNA sequence: TGCAGCGTTGATGTTGCCGGGACAGGGGTTGGGAACATTCAGTACTTC.

This clone has only a few counts. The V and J genes are TRBV5-5 and TRBJ2-1, with 9 positions matching TRBD1. The length of the CDR3 is 15 residues. Germline assignment: CDR1 SGHKS and CDR2 YYEKEE (reference sequence). The V gene end was trimmed by 4 bases and the J gene end by 7 bases; junction bases not matched to a gene: 9. This CDR3 reads CASSPGTGKQNEQFF. CDR3 DNA: TGTGCCAGCAGCCCCGGGACAGGGAAACAGAATGAGCAGTTCTTC.

V gene TRBV9 combines with J gene TRBJ1-2; D not certain. CDR1 SGDLS and CDR2 YYNGEE come from the germline V gene. This CDR3 is 11 amino acids long. Trimming stripped 0 bases from V and 8 bases from J, with 5 bases between. CDR3 sequence (DNA): TGTGCCAGCAGCGTAGCTGGGGGCTACACCTTC. Translated, it gives CASSVAGGYTF.

The gene calls are TRBV10-3 and TRBJ2-3, with D possibly TRBD2 on 5 matching bases. The CDR3 sequence is 15 residues long. V was trimmed by 2 bases and J by 2 bases, leaving 11 bases between them. Germline CDR1 and CDR2: ENHRY and SYGVKD. The CDR3 loop reads CAISEGADHTDTQYF. The CDR3 DNA sequence: TGTGCCATCAGTGAGGGAGCGGATCACACAGATACGCAGTATTTT.

The chain employs TRBV5-5 and TRBJ2-1; 7 bases fit TRBD2. From germline, CDR1 is SGHKS and CDR2 YYEKEE (reference sequence). The V segment lost 4 bases and the J segment 12 bases; nucleotides outside the gene matches: 16. The CDR3 covers 15 residues. In DNA, the CDR3 is TGTGCCAGCAGCCCAACTTTTAGGGCGGGGGTTGGGCAGTTCTTC. Protein product: CASSPTFRAGVGQFF.

The chain has TRBV13 and TRBJ2-7; 7 bases match TRBD2. The CDR3 has 15 residues. Germline CDR1 reads PRHDT; CDR2 reads FYEKMQ (reference sequence). V shed 5 bases and J 2 bases; nucleotides not matched to a gene: 9. Here the CDR3 DNA reads TGTGCCAGCAGCGTAGCCGGGACTATACCCTACGAGCAGTACTTC. This sequence encodes CASSVAGTIPYEQYF.

The J gene is TRBJ2-2, the V gene TRBV10-1; 16 bases are a match to TRBD2. V dropped 4 bases and J dropped 5; count of bases not matched to a gene: 10. This CDR3 has 19 amino acids. CDR1 and CDR2 from the germline V gene are WNHNN and SYGVQD (reference sequence). CDR3 nucleotides: TGCGCCAGCAGTGGGACCGCCGGGACTAGCGGGGGGGTAACCGGGGAGCTGTTTTTT. Encoded protein: CASSGTAGTSGGVTGELFF.

The V gene is TRBV7-9, the J gene TRBJ1-2; 9 bases map to TRBD1. Germline CDR1 is SEHNR and CDR2 is FQNEAQ (reference sequence). Germline trimming cut 6 bases from V and 7 bases from J; bases unmatched to any gene: 12. The CDR3 is 15 amino acids. The CDR3 region has the DNA TGTGCCAGCAGAAGTACAGGGGGCGCCGCCAGTGGCTACACCTTC. Translation: CASRSTGGAASGYTF.

V gene TRBV5-6 combines with J gene TRBJ2-7; 9 bases align to TRBD1. The germline CDR1 and CDR2 sequences are SGHDT and YYEEEE. The CDR3 spans 14 residues. V lost 6 bases, J lost 5 bases, and 9 bases stayed unmatched. CDR3 region: CASNWGQGGHEQYF. DNA for the CDR3: TGTGCCAGCAACTGGGGACAGGGAGGCCACGAGCAGTACTTC.

The chain recombines TRBV18 with TRBJ1-6; D gene uncertain. CDR3 length: 14 residues. The V end was cut by 5 bases, the J end by 3 bases, with 8 bases between. CDR1 and CDR2 from the germline V gene are KGHSH and LQKENI. CDR3 in amino acids: CASSDAGYNSPLHF. The CDR3 nucleotides read TGTGCCAGCTCAGACGCAGGCTATAATTCACCCCTCCACTTT. The full variable domain, rest sourced from reference TRBV18 and TRBJ1-6, is NAGVMQNPRHLVRRRGQEARLRCSPMKGHSHVYWYRQLPEEGLKFMVYLQKENIIDESGMPKERFSAEFPKEGPSILRIQQVVRGDSAAYFCASSDAGYNSPLHFGNGTRLTVT.

This chain links TRBV18 with TRBJ2-1, with D unresolved. V shed 3 bases and J shed 0 bases, with 9 bases lying between them. CDR3 length: 15 residues. Germline V gene sequence: CDR1 KGHSH, CDR2 LQKENI. The CDR3 is CASSPWASSYNEQFF. As DNA, the CDR3 is TGTGCCAGCTCACCTTGGGCTAGCTCCTACAATGAGCAGTTCTTC.

V usage is TRBV6-6 and J usage is TRBJ1-5; unclear D gene. The CDR3 consists of 16 residues. V lost 2 bases to trimming and J lost 6 bases, with 17 bases between them. Per the germline V gene, CDR1 is MNHNY and CDR2 is SVGAGI (reference sequence). CDR3 DNA: TGTGCCAGCAGTTACGCCGAGGGTAAAGGGCCTCAGCCCCAGCATTTT. Protein sequence: CASSYAEGKGPQPQHF.

This chain connects TRBV13 to TRBJ1-2; D is undetermined. Germline CDR1 and CDR2: PRHDT and FYEKMQ (reference sequence). This CDR3 spans 14 amino acids. Trimming stripped 3 bases from V and 4 bases from J, with 12 bases between. The CDR3 sequence: CASSLNAYPYGYTF. The CDR3 DNA reads as TGTGCCAGCAGCTTGAACGCGTACCCCTATGGCTACACCTTC.

The V call is TRBV2, the J call TRBJ1-4; D is unresolved. The V end was cut by 2 bases, the J end by 8 bases, with 9 bases between. This CDR3 has 13 residues. CDR1 is SNHLY and CDR2 is FYNNEI in the germline V gene. The CDR3 region has the DNA TGTGCCAGCAGTGAAATAGCGAGAGAAAAACTGTTTTTT. Encoded protein: CASSEIAREKLFF.

The gene calls are TRBV9 and TRBJ2-1; D gene uncertain. Trimming stripped 3 bases from V and 7 bases from J, with 5 bases between. The CDR3 is 11 amino acids. Germline CDR1 reads SGDLS; CDR2 reads YYNGEE. CDR3 sequence: CASSGLNEQFF. The CDR3 DNA reads as TGTGCCAGCAGCGGACTTAATGAGCAGTTCTTC. Full variable domain (outside the CDR3, taken from reference TRBV9 and TRBJ2-1): DSGVTQTPKHLITATGQRVTLRCSPRSGDLSVYWYQQSLDQGLQFLIQYYNGEERAKGNILERFSAQQFPDLHSELNLSSLELGDSALYFCASSGLNEQFFGPGTRLTVL.

This chain links TRBV5-5 with TRBJ1-1, with 7 bases lining up with TRBD1. The germline V gene has CDR1 SGHKS and CDR2 YYEKEE (reference sequence). CDR3 size: 13 residues. V gave up 0 bases and J gave up 7 bases; unmatched junction bases: 3. CDR3 in amino acids: CASSLDRDSEAFF. In nucleotides, the CDR3 is TGTGCCAGCAGCTTGGACCGGGACAGTGAAGCTTTCTTT. Variable domain in full (rest from reference TRBV5-5 and TRBJ1-1): DAGVTQSPTHLIKTRGQQVTLRCSPISGHKSVSWYQQVLGQGPQFIFQYYEKEERGRGNFPDRFSARQFPNYSSELNVNALLLGDSALYLCASSLDRDSEAFFGQGTRLTVV.

The gene calls are TRBV25-1 and TRBJ2-7, with D unclear. Trimming left V 4 bases short and J 4 bases short, with 5 bases between. Germline loops: CDR1 MGHDK, CDR2 SYGVNS. The CDR3 is 11 amino acids. The CDR3 loop reads CASSGFYEQYF. In nucleotides, the CDR3 is TGTGCCAGCAGTGGCTTTTACGAGCAGTACTTC.

The chain uses TRBV5-1 and TRBJ1-2; no reliable D call. The germline CDR1 and CDR2 sequences are SGHRS and YFSETQ. The CDR3 is 13 amino acids. V dropped 7 bases and J dropped 0 bases, with 10 bases sitting between them. The CDR3 sequence: CASAVGANYGYTF. The CDR3 coding sequence is TGCGCCAGCGCAGTGGGAGCTAACTATGGCTACACCTTC.

V and J are TRBV4-3 and TRBJ1-6; 8 bases are shared with TRBD1. CDR1 and CDR2 (germline): LGHNA, YSLEER. V gave up 1 base and J gave up 7 bases; unmatched junction bases: 3. CDR3 length: 15 residues. The CDR3: CASSQVQGENSPLHF. CDR3 nucleotides: TGCGCCAGCAGCCAAGTACAGGGGGAGAATTCACCCCTCCACTTT.

The rearrangement links TRBV14 to TRBJ2-1, with D unclear. Deletions cut 6 bases from V and 6 bases from J, with 12 bases between. CDR1 and CDR2 from the germline V gene are SGHDN and FVKESK. This CDR3 is built from 13 residues. The CDR3 loop reads CASRSSLINEQFF. DNA for the CDR3: TGTGCCAGCAGGAGCAGTCTAATCAATGAGCAGTTCTTC. Full variable domain (missing parts from reference TRBV14 and TRBJ2-1): EAGVTQFPSHSVIEKGQTVTLRCDPISGHDNLYWYRRVMGKEIKFLLHFVKESKQDESGMPNNRFLAERTGGTYSTLKVQPAELEDSGVYFCASRSSLINEQFFGPGTRLTVL.